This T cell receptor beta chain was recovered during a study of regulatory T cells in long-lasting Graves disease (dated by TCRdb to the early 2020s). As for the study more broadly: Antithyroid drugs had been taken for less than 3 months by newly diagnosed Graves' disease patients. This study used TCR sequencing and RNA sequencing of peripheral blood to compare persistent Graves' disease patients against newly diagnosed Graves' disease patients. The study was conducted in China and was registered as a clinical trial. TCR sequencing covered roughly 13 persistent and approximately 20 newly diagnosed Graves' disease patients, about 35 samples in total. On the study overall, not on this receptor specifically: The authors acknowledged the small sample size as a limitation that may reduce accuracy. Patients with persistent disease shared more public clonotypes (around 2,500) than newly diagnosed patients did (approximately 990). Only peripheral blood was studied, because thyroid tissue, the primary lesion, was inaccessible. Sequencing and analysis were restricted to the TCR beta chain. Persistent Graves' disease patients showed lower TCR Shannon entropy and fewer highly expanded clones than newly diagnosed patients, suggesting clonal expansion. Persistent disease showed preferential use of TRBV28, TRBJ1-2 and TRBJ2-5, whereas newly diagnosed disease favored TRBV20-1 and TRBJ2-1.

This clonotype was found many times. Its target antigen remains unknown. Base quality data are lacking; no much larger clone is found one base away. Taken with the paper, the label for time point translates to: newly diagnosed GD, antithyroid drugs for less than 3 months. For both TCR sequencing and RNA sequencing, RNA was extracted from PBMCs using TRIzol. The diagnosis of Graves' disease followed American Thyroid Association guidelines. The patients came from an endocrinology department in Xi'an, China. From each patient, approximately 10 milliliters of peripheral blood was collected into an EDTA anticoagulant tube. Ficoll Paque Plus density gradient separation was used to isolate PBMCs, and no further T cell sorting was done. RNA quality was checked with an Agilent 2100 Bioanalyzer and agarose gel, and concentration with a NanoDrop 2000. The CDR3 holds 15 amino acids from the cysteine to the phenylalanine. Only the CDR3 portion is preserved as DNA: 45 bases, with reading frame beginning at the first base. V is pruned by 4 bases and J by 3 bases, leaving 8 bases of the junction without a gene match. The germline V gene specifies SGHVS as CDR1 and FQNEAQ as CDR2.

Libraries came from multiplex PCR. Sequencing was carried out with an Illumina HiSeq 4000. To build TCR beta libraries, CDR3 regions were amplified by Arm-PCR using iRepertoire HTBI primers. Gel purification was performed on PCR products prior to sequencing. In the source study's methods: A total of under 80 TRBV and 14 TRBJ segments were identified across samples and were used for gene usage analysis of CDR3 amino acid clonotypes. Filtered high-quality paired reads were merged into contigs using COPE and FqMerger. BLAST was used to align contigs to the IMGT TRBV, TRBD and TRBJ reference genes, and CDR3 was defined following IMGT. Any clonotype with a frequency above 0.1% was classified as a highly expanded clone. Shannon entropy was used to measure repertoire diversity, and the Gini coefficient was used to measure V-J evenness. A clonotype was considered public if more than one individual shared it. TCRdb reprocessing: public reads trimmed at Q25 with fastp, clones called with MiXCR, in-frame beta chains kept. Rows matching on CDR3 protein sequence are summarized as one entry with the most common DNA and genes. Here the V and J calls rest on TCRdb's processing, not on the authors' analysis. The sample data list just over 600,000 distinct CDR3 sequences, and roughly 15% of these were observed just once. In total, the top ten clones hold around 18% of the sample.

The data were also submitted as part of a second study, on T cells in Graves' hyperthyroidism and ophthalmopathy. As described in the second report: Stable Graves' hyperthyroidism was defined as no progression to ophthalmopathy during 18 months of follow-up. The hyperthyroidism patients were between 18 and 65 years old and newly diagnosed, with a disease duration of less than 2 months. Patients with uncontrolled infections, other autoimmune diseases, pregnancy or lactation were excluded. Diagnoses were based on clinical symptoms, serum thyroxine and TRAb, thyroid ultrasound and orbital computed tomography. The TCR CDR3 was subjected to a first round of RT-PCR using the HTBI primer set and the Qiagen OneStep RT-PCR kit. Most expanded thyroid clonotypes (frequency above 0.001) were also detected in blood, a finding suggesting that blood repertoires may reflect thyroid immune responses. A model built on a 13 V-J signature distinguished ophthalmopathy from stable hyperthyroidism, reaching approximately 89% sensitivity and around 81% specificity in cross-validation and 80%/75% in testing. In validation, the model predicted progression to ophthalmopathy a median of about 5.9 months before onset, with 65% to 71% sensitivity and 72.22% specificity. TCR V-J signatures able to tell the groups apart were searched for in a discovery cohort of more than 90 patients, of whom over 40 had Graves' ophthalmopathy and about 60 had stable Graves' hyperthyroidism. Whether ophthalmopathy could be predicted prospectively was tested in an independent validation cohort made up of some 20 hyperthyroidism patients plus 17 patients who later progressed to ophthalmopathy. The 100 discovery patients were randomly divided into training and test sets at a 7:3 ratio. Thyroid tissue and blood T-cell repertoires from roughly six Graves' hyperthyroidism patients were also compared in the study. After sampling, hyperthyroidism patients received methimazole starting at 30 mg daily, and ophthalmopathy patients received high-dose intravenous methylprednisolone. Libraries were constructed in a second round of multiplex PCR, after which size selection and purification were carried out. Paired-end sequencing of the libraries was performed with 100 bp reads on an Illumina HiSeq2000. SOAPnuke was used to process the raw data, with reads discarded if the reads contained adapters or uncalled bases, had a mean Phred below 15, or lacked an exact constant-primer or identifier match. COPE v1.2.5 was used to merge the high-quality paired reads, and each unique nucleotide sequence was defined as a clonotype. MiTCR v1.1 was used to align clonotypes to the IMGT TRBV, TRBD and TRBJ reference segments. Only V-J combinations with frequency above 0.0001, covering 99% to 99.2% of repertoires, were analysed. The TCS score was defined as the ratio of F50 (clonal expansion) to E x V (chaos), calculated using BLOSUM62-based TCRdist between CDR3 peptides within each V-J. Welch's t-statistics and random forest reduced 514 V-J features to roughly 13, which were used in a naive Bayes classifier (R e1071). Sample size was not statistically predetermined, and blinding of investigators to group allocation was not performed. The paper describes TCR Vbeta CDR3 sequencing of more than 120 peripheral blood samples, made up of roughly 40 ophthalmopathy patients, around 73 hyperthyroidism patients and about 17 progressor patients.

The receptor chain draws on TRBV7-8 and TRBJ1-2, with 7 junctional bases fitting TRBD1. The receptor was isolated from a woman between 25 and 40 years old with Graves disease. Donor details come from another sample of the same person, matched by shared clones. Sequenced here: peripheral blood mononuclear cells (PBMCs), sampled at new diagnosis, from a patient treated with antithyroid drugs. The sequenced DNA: TGTGCCAGCAGCTCTAAGACAGGGATGTACTATGGCTACACCTTC. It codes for CASSSKTGMYYGYTF.